This T cell receptor beta chain was observed in a study of CD8 T cells in ankylosing spondylitis (dated by TCRdb to about 2017). For the study in its entirety: T cell receptor beta repertoires were profiled in healthy donors and ankylosing spondylitis patients so that disease-linked TCR variants could be found. The whole study cohort included over 85 healthy donors and under 30 ankylosing spondylitis patients. Peripheral blood was sampled, and synovial fluid was additionally collected from ankylosing spondylitis patients. Overall results and qualifications from the work: Significant enrichment of the disease-linked clones was reported in matched synovial fluid samples from ankylosing spondylitis patients. Blood from ankylosing spondylitis patients appeared to be characterized by a TCR beta motif made up of several highly homologous amino acid variants. Some of the motif variants had been reported before in the synovial fluid and blood of reactive arthritis patients, a finding that suggests common disease-initiation mechanisms. In peripheral blood, the disease-linked clones were found at relatively low frequencies and had a CD8+ phenotype.

This clonotype came up a few times. It has no known antigen specificity. There are no base qualities to consult, and no much larger clone falls within one base. The CDR3 covers 16 residues, taking in both the cysteine and the phenylalanine. Only the CDR3 part of the read is kept: 48 bases, read in frame from the first base. The CDR1 and CDR2 encoded by the germline V gene are SGHVS and FNYEAQ. V has 4 bases trimmed and J has 14 bases trimmed; junction bases matching no gene number 17. Sequenced using an Illumina HiSeq 2500. TCR beta libraries were prepared by quantitative 5'-RACE with molecular barcodes. Per the authors' processing: A new computational method based on a probabilistic model of VDJ rearrangement was used to identify disease-linked TCR variants. TCRdb took the public reads, trimmed them with fastp at Q25, ran MiXCR for clone calling and kept in-frame beta chains. All rows with the same CDR3 protein become a single entry with the most common DNA and genes. V and J calls and clone size were set by TCRdb, not the authors. Counted in this sample were around 430,000 distinct CDR3 sequences; under 20% of them appeared once. The ten largest make up 1% of the sample.

The specimen sequenced was blood, either unsorted or a sorted T cell fraction (not recorded which). This receptor was identified in a male donor with ankylosing spondylitis. Recombination linked TRBV7-6 to TRBJ1-4; TRBD1 fits 9 bases in the junction. The DNA sequence follows: TGTGCCAGCAGCTCTCCCTTTCCGGGACAGGGAAGTGGGCTGTTTTTT. The encoded protein is CASSSPFPGQGSGLFF.